This T cell receptor (beta chain) appears in the sequencing data of a study of identical twins (TCRdb year 2016). Regarding the research as a whole: The study deep-sequenced TCR alpha and beta repertoires from monozygotic twins, unrelated adults of various ages and cord blood to test whether fetal clonotypes persist. To rule out contamination, replicate twin experiments were performed at different times with different library preparation protocols.

Results the study describes overall, beyond this receptor: In beta out-of-frame sequences, excess twin sharing was weaker, because having fewer shared sequences lowered the signal-to-noise ratio. Because the same donors could not be followed over many years, the conclusions relied on cross-sectional statistical analysis. Compared with coincidental sharing between unrelated individuals, an excess of low generation-probability sequences was observed among out-of-frame TCR alpha sequences shared between twins. Zero-insertion analyses could be partly confounded by invariant T cells such as MAIT and iNKT, though diverse VJ usage argued against such confounding for most clonotypes. In monozygotic twins, out-of-frame TCR alpha sharing was systematically underestimated by recombination models, although the models agreed with sharing between unrelated individuals. Fewer insertions were carried by abundant cord blood beta clonotypes; a weaker similar trend was observed in young adult naive repertoires, while no such trend was observed in memory repertoires.

The CDR3, cysteine through phenylalanine, is 14 amino acids long. The only DNA kept is the CDR3, 42 bases in frame from the first base. As encoded in the germline V gene, CDR1 is MGHDK while CDR2 is SYGVNS. This clonotype was seen more than once but under ten times. Its specific antigen is unknown. A junction boundary mismatches the germline segment, possibly from a read error. Libraries were built with 5' RACE. The instrument was an Illumina HiSeq 2000. A universal primer binding site was added through template switching, and the final cDNA carried a unique molecular identifier so that TCR cDNA molecules could be counted accurately. Specific primers in the conserved constant-segment region were used to synthesize first-strand cDNA for the TCR alpha and beta chains. To control for contamination, every cDNA library was double barcoded, receiving both a SMART-Mk sample barcode and Illumina barcodes. TruSeq adapter sequences, together with Illumina sample barcodes, were added in two successive PCR steps. Sequencing of the TCR alpha and beta cDNA libraries was done on the Illumina HiSeq platform using custom primers. The source study handled its data this way. Unique molecular identifiers were extracted from raw reads with MiGEC, and CDR3 positions were determined with MiXCR. Recombination models were inferred per individual with the repgenHMM and IGoR tools using an EM algorithm. The tcR package in R was used for shared clonotype analysis, with sharing normalized by the product of cloneset sizes. To study raw recombination free of thymic and clonal selection effects, out-of-frame nonproductive sequences were analyzed. In TCRdb, the public reads were trimmed at Q25 with fastp and aligned with MiXCR, with productive beta chains retained. One record per CDR3 amino acid sequence lists the most common genes and DNA. These V and J calls rely on TCRdb rather than the paper's analysis. Across this sample there are 1.5 million to 2 million distinct CDR3 sequences, with under 35% seen only once. The ten largest make up approximately 0.25% of the sample.

Every donor in the study was a healthy Caucasian. Sequencing was carried out using cord blood. The sequence came from a newborn girl in good health. The chain employs TRBV25-1 and TRBJ2-4; the central 8 bases match TRBD1. This receptor has the CDR3 CASRGQGAQNIQYF. The DNA sequence is TGTGCTAGCAGGGGTCAGGGGGCCCAAAACATTCAGTACTTC.